These T cell receptor beta chains were read from a single sample in a study of blood T cell repertoires in COVID-19. The method was immunoSEQ multiplex PCR; TCRdb's version includes in-frame clones alone and lacks a portion of them. The sample shows 50,000 to 55,000 clones, roughly 79% of them seen only once. Sequencing was performed on peripheral blood. Receptors were obtained from a human donor in a cohort sampled during active COVID-19. Both conserved end residues are part of each CDR3. The order of the fields is clone size, V gene, D gene, J gene, CDR3 protein, CDR3 DNA. The D gene is left open where the match is weak. Not every row has a clone size; where given, it reads once, few, many or a size class.

.,TRBV5-6,.,TRBJ1-1,CASSLSTLRVNTEAFF,TGTGCCAGCAGCTTGAGTACTTTACGGGTGAACACTGAAGCTTTCTTT
.,TRBV15,.,TRBJ2-4,CATSSVRSLAKNIQYF,TGTGCCACCAGCAGTGTTAGGAGTTTAGCCAAAAACATTCAGTACTTC
.,TRBV7-9,.,TRBJ1-2,CASSLDRDIYGYTF,TGTGCCAGCAGCTTAGACAGGGACATTTATGGCTACACCTTC
.,TRBV7-2,TRBD2,TRBJ2-5,CASSFAGVQETQYF,TGTGCCAGCAGCTTTGCGGGGGTGCAAGAGACCCAGTACTTC
.,TRBV19,TRBD2,TRBJ2-3,CASSNLGGDTQYF,TGTGCCAGTAGTAACCTGGGGGGGGATACGCAGTATTTT
.,TRBV27,.,TRBJ2-7,CASSTDSNAYEQYF,TGTGCCAGCAGTACGGACAGTAACGCCTACGAGCAGTACTTC
.,TRBV7-4,.,TRBJ2-3,CASSLWSGDTSDTQYF,TGTGCCAGCAGCCTGTGGAGCGGGGACACTTCAGATACGCAGTATTTT
.,TRBV27,.,TRBJ1-4,CASRAGAANEKLFF,TGTGCCAGCAGGGCGGGGGCGGCTAATGAAAAACTGTTTTTT
once,TRBV10-3,TRBD1,TRBJ1-2,CAISAGGAYGYTF,TGTGCCATCAGTGCAGGGGGCGCTTATGGCTACACCTTC
medium-sized,TRBV18,TRBD1,TRBJ2-2,CASSPPGQSTGELFF,TGTGCCAGCTCACCACCGGGACAGAGCACCGGGGAGCTGTTTTTT
.,TRBV7-6,TRBD1,TRBJ2-7,CASSLDDTPGTGFYEQYF,TGTGCCAGCAGCTTAGACGACACCCCAGGGACAGGATTTTACGAGCAGTACTTC
.,TRBV3-1/TRBV3-2,TRBD2,TRBJ2-7,CASSASGGAFYEQYF,TGTGCCAGCAGCGCTAGCGGGGGGGCCTTCTACGAGCAGTACTTC
.,TRBV25-1,.,TRBJ2-1,CASSRLASSYNEQFF,TGTGCCAGCTCAAGACTGGCTAGCTCCTACAATGAGCAGTTCTTC
.,TRBV7-4,TRBD1,TRBJ2-5,CASSQKKGTGGETQYF,TGTGCCAGCAGCCAAAAAAAAGGGACAGGCGGGGAGACCCAGTACTTC
.,TRBV19,.,TRBJ2-3,CASNHGSGYTDTQYF,TGTGCCAGTAATCATGGTAGCGGATACACAGATACGCAGTATTTT
.,TRBV2,TRBD1,TRBJ1-1,CASVLGGLANTEAFF,TGTGCCAGCGTCCTAGGGGGCCTAGCGAACACTGAAGCTTTCTTT
.,TRBV5-1,.,TRBJ2-1,CASRQGINNEQFF,TGCGCCAGCAGACAGGGAATAAACAATGAGCAGTTCTTC
.,TRBV2,TRBD2,TRBJ2-7,CASRIAGDFAYEQYF,TGTGCCAGCCGGATAGCGGGGGACTTCGCCTACGAGCAGTACTTC
.,TRBV28,.,TRBJ1-5,CASIYARGNNQPQHF,TGTGCCAGCATATATGCGCGGGGCAATAATCAGCCCCAGCATTTT
.,TRBV6-5,.,TRBJ1-6,CASSLSTVNSPLHF,TGTGCCAGCAGTCTATCGACAGTAAATTCACCCCTCCACTTT
.,TRBV7-9,TRBD2,TRBJ2-5,CASSLFSGGARETQYF,TGTGCCAGCAGCTTATTCAGCGGGGGGGCGAGAGAGACCCAGTACTTC
.,TRBV9,.,TRBJ2-5,CASSVRGFQETQYF,TGTGCCAGCAGCGTCCGGGGTTTTCAAGAGACCCAGTACTTC
once,TRBV2,.,TRBJ2-3,CASTQLGTDTQYF,TGTGCCAGCACCCAGTTGGGCACAGATACGCAGTATTTT
.,TRBV7-2,.,TRBJ1-2,CASSLGGRNGYTF,TGTGCCAGCAGCTTAGGGGGGCGGAACGGCTACACCTTC
.,TRBV27,TRBD1,TRBJ2-2,CASTETGANTGELFF,TGTGCCAGCACCGAGACAGGGGCGAACACCGGGGAGCTGTTTTTT
.,TRBV24-1,.,TRBJ2-2,CATSDSFSGTNTGELFF,TGTGCCACCAGTGATTCCTTCTCCGGGACTAACACCGGGGAGCTGTTTTTT
few,TRBV7-3,.,TRBJ2-6,CASRAATQGSGANVLTF,TGTGCCAGCAGGGCCGCCACACAGGGCTCTGGGGCCAACGTCCTGACTTTC
.,TRBV6-5,TRBD2,TRBJ2-1,CASGSGREMNEQFF,TGTGCCAGCGGTAGCGGGAGAGAGATGAATGAGCAGTTCTTC
.,TRBV3-1/TRBV3-2,TRBD1,TRBJ2-5,CASSLQGTGMYETQYF,TGTGCCAGCAGCCTACAGGGGACAGGGATGTACGAGACCCAGTACTTC
.,TRBV19,TRBD1,TRBJ1-5,CASSIPFGQGAKPQHF,TGTGCCAGTAGTATCCCTTTCGGACAGGGGGCAAAGCCCCAGCATTTT